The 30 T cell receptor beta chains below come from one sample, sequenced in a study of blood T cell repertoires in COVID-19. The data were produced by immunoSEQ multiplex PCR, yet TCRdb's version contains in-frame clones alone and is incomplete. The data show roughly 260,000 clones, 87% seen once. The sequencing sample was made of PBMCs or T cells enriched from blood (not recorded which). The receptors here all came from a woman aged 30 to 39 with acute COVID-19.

DNA of the CDR3: TGTGCCAGCAGCCCAGGACAGATTTCGAACACCGGGGAGCTGTTTTTT. It specifies CASSPGQISNTGELFF. The V call is TRBV11-3, the J call TRBJ2-2; the D gene is possibly TRBD1 (6 bases). The CDR3 covers 16 residues. Trimming took off 5 bases at V and 0 bases at J, with 13 bases between the two ends. Germline V lookup: CDR1 SGHNT, CDR2 YENEEA. The whole variable domain, remainder taken from reference TRBV11-3 and TRBJ2-2, is EAGVVQSPRYKIIEKKQPVAFWCNPISGHNTLYWYLQNLGQGPELLIRYENEEAVDDSQLPKDRFSAERLKGVDSTLKIQPAELGDSAVYLCASSPGQISNTGELFFGEGSRLTVL.

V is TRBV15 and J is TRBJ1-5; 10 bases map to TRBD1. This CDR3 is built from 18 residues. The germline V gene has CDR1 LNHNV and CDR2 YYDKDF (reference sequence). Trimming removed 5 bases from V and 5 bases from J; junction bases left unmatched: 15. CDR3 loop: CATSRYGGTGALDQPQHF. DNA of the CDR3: TGTGCCACCAGCCGTTACGGCGGGACAGGGGCCCTGGATCAGCCCCAGCATTTT. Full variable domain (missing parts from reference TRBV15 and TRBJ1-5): DAMVIQNPRYQVTQFGKPVTLSCSQTLNHNVMYWYQQKSSQAPKLLFHYYDKDFNNEADTPDNFQSRRPNTSFCFLDIRSPGLGDTAMYLCATSRYGGTGALDQPQHFGDGTRLSIL.

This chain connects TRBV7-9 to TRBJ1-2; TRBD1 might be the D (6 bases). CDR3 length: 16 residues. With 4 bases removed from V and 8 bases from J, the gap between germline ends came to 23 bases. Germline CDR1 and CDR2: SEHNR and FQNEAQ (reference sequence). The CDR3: CASSSGGGGTRSGYTF. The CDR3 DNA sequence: TGTGCCAGCAGCTCGGGAGGGGGGGGCACTCGGTCGGGCTACACCTTC. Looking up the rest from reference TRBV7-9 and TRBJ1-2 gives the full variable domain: DTGVSQNPRHKITKRGQNVTFRCDPISEHNRLYWYRQTLGQGPEFLTYFQNEAQLEKSRLLSDRFSAERPKGSFSTLEIQRTEQGDSAMYLCASSSGGGGTRSGYTFGSGTRLTVV.

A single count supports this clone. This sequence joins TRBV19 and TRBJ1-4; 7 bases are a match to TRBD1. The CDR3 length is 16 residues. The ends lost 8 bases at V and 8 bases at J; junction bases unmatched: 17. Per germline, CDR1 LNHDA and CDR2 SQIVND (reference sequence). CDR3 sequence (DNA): TGTGCCAGTGCCGCGGGACAGATAGAGATGGGAGAAAAACTGTTTTTT. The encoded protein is CASAAGQIEMGEKLFF.

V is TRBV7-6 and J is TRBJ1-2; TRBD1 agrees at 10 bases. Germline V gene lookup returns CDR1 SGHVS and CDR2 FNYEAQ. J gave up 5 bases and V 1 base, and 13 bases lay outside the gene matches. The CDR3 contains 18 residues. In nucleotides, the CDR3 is TGTGCCAGCAGCTTAGTCGCCCGGGACAGGGGATTTGGGTATGGCTACACCTTC. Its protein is CASSLVARDRGFGYGYTF. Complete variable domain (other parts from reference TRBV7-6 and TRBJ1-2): GAGVSQSPRYKVTKRGQDVALRCDPISGHVSLYWYRQALGQGPEFLTYFNYEAQQDKSGLPNDRFSAERPEGSISTLTIQRTEQRDSAMYRCASSLVARDRGFGYGYTFGSGTRLTVV.

This CDR3 is CASSTTGEGKTQYF. CDR3 in DNA: TGCGCCAGCAGCACGACAGGGGAAGGGAAGACCCAGTACTTC. The genes are TRBV5-1 and TRBJ2-5; TRBD1 matches at 8 bases. The CDR3 has 14 amino acids. Trimming at V came to 4 bases and at J to 6 bases, leaving 8 bases not matched to a gene. Germline CDR1 reads SGHRS; CDR2 reads YFSETQ.

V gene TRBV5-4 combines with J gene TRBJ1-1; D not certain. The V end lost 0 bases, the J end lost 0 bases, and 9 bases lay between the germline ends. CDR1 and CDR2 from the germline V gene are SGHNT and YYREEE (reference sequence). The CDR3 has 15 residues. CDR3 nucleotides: TGTGCCAGCAGCTTGGAGAGGGCCATGAACACTGAAGCTTTCTTT. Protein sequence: CASSLERAMNTEAFF. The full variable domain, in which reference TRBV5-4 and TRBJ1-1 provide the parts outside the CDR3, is ETGVTQSPTHLIKTRGQQVTLRCSSQSGHNTVSWYQQALGQGPQFIFQYYREEENGRGNFPPRFSGLQFPNYSSELNVNALELDDSALYLCASSLERAMNTEAFFGQGTRLTVV.

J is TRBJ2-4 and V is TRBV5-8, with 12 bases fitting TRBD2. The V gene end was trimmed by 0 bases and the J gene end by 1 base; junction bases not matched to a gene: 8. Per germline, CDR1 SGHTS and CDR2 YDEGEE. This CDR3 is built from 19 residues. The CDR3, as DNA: TGTGCCAGCAGCTTGGCTCTAGCGGGGGGGCCAGCGGCCAAAAACATTCAGTACTTC. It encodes CASSLALAGGPAAKNIQYF.

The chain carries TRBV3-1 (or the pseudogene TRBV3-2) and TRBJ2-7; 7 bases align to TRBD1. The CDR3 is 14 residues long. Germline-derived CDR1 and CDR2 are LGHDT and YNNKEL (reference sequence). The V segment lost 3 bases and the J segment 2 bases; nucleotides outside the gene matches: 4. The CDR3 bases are TGTGCCAGCAGCCAGCTTCAGGGGGCCTACGAGCAGTACTTC. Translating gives CASSQLQGAYEQYF.

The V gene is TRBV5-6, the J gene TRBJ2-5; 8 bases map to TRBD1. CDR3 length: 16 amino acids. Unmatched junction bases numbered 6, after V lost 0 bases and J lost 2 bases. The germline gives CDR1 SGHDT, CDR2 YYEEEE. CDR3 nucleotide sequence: TGTGCCAGCAGCTTGGGGACAGGGACAATACAAGAGACCCAGTACTTC. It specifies CASSLGTGTIQETQYF.

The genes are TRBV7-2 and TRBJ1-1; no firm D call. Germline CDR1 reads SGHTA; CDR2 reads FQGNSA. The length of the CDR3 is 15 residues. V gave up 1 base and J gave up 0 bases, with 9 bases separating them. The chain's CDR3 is CASSLVYTMNTEAFF. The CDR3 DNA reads TGTGCCAGCAGCTTAGTGTACACCATGAACACTGAAGCTTTCTTT.

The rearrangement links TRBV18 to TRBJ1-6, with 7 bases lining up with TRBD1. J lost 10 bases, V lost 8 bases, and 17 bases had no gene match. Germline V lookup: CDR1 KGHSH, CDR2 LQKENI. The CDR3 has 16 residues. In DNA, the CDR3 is TGTGCCAGCACCTTATCGGCGAACAGGGGTGGCTCACCCCTCCACTTT. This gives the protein CASTLSANRGGSPLHF.

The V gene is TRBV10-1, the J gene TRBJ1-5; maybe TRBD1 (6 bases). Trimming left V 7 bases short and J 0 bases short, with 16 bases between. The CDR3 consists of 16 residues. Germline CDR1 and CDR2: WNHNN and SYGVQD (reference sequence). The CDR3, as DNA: TGCGCCAGCATGGGGGCCAGGAAAGATAGCAATCAGCCCCAGCATTTT. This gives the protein CASMGARKDSNQPQHF.

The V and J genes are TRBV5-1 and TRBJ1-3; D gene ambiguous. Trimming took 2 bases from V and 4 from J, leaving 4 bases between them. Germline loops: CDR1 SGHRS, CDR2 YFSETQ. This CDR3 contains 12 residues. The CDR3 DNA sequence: TGCGCCAGCAGCTTTGAGGGAAACACCATATATTTT. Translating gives CASSFEGNTIYF.

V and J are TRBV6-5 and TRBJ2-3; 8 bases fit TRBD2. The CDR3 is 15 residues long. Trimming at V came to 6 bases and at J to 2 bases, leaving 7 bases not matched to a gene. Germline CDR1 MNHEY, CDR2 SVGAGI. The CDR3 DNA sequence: TGTGCCAGCAGCCGCGGGGGGCCTTTCACAGATACGCAGTATTTT. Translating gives CASSRGGPFTDTQYF.

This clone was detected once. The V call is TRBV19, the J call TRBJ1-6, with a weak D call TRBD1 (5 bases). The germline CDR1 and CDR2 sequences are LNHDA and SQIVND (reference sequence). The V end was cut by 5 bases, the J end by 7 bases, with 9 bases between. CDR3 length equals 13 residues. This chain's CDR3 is CASSSQGNSPLHF. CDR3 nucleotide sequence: TGTGCCAGTAGTTCCCAGGGAAATTCACCCCTCCACTTT.

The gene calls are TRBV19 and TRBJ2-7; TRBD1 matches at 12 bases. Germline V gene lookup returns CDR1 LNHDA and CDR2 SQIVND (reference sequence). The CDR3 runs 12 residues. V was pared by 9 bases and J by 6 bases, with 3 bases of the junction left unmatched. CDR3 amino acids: CARGTGGGEQYF. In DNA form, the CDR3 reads TGTGCCAGGGGGACAGGGGGCGGCGAGCAGTACTTC. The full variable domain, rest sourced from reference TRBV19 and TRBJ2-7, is DGGITQSPKYLFRKEGQNVTLSCEQNLNHDAMYWYRQDPGQGLRLIYYSQIVNDFQKGDIAEGYSVSREKKESFPLTVTSAQKNPTAFYLCARGTGGGEQYFGPGTRLTVT.

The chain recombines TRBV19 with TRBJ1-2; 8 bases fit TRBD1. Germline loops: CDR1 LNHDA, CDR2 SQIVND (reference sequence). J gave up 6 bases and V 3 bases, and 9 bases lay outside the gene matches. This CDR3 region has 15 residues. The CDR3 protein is CASSMILQGEDGYTF. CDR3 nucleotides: TGTGCCAGTAGTATGATTCTACAGGGGGAGGATGGCTACACCTTC.

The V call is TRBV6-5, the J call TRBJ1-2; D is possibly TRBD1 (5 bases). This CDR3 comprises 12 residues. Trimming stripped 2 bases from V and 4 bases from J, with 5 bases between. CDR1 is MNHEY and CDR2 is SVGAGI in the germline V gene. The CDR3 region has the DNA TGTGCCAGCAGTTACAGGGGCTATGGCTACACCTTC. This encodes CASSYRGYGYTF.

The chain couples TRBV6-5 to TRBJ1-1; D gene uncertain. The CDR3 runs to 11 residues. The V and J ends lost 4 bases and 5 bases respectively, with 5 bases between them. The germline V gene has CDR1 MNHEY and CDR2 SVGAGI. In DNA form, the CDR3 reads TGTGCCAGCAGTTCTGTGACTGAAGCTTTCTTT. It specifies CASSSVTEAFF.

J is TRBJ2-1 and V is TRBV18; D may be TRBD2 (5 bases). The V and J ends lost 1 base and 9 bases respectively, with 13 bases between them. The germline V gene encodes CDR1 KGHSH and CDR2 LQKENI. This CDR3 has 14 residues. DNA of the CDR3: TGTGCCAGCTCACCACTTACTAGTAGGGTTGAGCAGTTCTTC. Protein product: CASSPLTSRVEQFF.

For the CDR3, the DNA is TGTGCCAGTAGTATAGAGTCAGGGGGGTCGAACACCGGGGAGCTGTTTTTT. Translating it yields CASSIESGGSNTGELFF. This chain connects TRBV19 to TRBJ2-2; D is possibly TRBD1 (7 bases). Per the germline V gene, CDR1 is LNHDA and CDR2 is SQIVND (reference sequence). V dropped 0 bases and J dropped 0 bases, with 11 bases sitting between them. There are 17 residues in the CDR3.

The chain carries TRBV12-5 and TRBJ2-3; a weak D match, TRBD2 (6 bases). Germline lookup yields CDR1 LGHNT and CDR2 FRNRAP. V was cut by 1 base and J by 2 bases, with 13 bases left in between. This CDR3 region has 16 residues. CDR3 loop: CASGLGKRVNTDTQYF. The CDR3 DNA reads TGTGCTAGTGGTTTGGGTAAGCGGGTGAACACAGATACGCAGTATTTT.

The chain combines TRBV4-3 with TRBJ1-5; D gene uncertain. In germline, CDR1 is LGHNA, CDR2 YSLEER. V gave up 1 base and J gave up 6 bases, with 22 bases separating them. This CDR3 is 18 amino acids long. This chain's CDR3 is CASSQAWAGIRVSQPQHF. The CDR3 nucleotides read TGCGCCAGCAGCCAAGCGTGGGCAGGTATACGAGTAAGTCAGCCCCAGCATTTT.

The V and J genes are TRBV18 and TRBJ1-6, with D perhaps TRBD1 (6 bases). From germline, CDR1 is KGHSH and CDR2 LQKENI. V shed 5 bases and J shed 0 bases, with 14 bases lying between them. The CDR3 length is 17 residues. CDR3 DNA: TGTGCCAGCTCATCTAACAGGGCCTACTCCTATAATTCACCCCTCCACTTT. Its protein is CASSSNRAYSYNSPLHF. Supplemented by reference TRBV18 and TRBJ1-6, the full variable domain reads NAGVMQNPRHLVRRRGQEARLRCSPMKGHSHVYWYRQLPEEGLKFMVYLQKENIIDESGMPKERFSAEFPKEGPSILRIQQVVRGDSAAYFCASSSNRAYSYNSPLHFGNGTRLTVT.

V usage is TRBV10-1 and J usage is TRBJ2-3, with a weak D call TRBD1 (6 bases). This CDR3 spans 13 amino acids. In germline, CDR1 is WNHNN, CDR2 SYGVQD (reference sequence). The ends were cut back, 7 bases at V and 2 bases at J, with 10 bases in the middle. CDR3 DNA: TGCGCCAGCAATGGACAGATCACAGATACGCAGTATTTT. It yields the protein CASNGQITDTQYF.

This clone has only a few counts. The CDR3: CASSRAGLATNTGELFF. CDR3 nucleotide sequence: TGCGCCAGCAGCCGCGCCGGACTAGCTACGAACACCGGGGAGCTGTTTTTT. The rearrangement uses TRBV5-1 and TRBJ2-2, with TRBD2 identical over 8 bases. V was clipped by 4 bases and J by 0 bases; unmatched bases: 8. Germline V CDR1 and CDR2: SGHRS, YFSETQ. The CDR3 runs 17 residues. The entire variable domain, with the rest obtained from reference TRBV5-1 and TRBJ2-2, is as follows: KAGVTQTPRYLIKTRGQQVTLSCSPISGHRSVSWYQQTPGQGLQFLFEYFSETQRNKGNFPGRFSGRQFSNSRSEMNVSTLELGDSALYLCASSRAGLATNTGELFFGEGSRLTVL.

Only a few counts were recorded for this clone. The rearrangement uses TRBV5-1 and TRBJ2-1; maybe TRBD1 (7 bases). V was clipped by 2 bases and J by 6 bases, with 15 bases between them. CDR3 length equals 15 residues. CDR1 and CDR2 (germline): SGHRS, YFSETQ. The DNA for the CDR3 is TGCGCCAGCAGCTTCGGGGGACAGCTCGGCAATGAGCAGTTCTTC. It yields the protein CASSFGGQLGNEQFF. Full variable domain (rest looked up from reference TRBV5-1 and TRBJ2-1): KAGVTQTPRYLIKTRGQQVTLSCSPISGHRSVSWYQQTPGQGLQFLFEYFSETQRNKGNFPGRFSGRQFSNSRSEMNVSTLELGDSALYLCASSFGGQLGNEQFFGPGTRLTVL.

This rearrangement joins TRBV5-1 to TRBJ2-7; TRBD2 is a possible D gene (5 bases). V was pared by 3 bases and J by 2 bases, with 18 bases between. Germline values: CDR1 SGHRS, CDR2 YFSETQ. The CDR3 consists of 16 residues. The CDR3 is CASSSDTTSTTYEQYF. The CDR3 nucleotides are TGCGCCAGCAGCTCCGATACCACTAGTACGACCTACGAGCAGTACTTC.

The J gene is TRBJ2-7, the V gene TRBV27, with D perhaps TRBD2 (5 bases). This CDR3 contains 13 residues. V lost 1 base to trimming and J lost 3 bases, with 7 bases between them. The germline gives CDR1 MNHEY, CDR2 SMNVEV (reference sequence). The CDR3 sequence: CASSLYAGYEQYF. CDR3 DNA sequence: TGTGCCAGCAGTTTATACGCGGGCTACGAGCAGTACTTC.